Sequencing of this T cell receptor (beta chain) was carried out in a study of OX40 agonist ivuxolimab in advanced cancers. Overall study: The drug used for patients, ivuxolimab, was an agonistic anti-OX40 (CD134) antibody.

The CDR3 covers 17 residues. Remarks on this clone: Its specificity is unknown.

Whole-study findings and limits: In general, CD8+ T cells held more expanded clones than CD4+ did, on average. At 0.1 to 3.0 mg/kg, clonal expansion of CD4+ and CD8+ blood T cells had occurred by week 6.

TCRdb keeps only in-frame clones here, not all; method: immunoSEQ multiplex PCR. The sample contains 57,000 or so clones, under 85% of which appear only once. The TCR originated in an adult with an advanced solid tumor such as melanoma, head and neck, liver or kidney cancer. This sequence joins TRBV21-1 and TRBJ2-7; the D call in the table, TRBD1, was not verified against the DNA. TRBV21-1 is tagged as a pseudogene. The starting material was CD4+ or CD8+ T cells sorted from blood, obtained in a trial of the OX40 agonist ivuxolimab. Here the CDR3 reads CASTPQTMDRGTYEQYF. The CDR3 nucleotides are TGTGCCAGCACCCCACAGACGATGGACAGGGGAACCTACGAGCAGTACTTC.